This T cell receptor (beta chain) appears in the sequencing data of a study of T cell responses to AZD1222 COVID-19 vaccine. Study-wide results and limits: Clonal diversity was possibly underestimated, and the donors were mostly white British, with more females. Among spike-specific TCRs, nearly half reportedly target unmutated variant regions.

The data were produced by immunoSEQ multiplex PCR, yet TCRdb's version contains in-frame clones alone and is incomplete. The table records about 120,000 clones, 88% of them present only once. The CDR3 covers 15 residues. Germline V gene sequence: CDR1 MGHDK, CDR2 SYGVNS. The V and J ends lost 4 bases and 4 bases, in that order; junction bases with no gene match: 8. In the case of this clone: Its antigen is unknown.

This receptor was identified in an adult who received the AZD1222 COVID-19 vaccine. The chain links TRBV25-1 to TRBJ1-1; TRBD1 matches at 8 bases. Here the sequenced sample was peripheral blood, taken 28 days after the second AZD1222 dose. DNA for the CDR3: TGTGCCAGCAGTGCTTCGGACAGGGCGGGCACTGAAGCTTTCTTT. Residues: CASSASDRAGTEAFF.